This T cell receptor beta chain was sequenced during a study of CD8 T cells in Susac syndrome. This CDR3 contains 12 residues. Germline V gene lookup returns CDR1 LGHDT and CDR2 YNNKEL (reference sequence). With 4 bases removed from V and 12 bases from J, the gap between germline ends came to 14 bases. The RNA input was roughly 0.45 to 1 ug, and it was reverse transcribed with random hexamers. One entry per CDR3 protein results from TCRdb running MiXCR on the immunoSEQ multiplex PCR reads. The sample includes over 300,000 distinct CDR3 sequences, about 91% seen only once; the top ten take 0.065%. The rearrangement joins TRBV3-1 to TRBJ2-3, with D possibly called TRBD1 or TRBD2 (6 bases each). The sample was CD4+ T cells from PBMCs. The source of this sequence is a human donor with multiple sclerosis. CDR3 nucleotides: TGTGCCAGCAGCCCGGGGGCTAGCGTCCAGTATTTT. Amino acid sequence: CASSPGASVQYF.